This T cell receptor beta chain was sequenced during a study of blood T cell repertoires in COVID-19. Cohort allocation depended upon clinical history that participants reported. Trimming took off 4 bases at V and 1 base at J, with 10 bases between the two ends. The germline gives CDR1 LNHDA, CDR2 SQIVND (reference sequence). The CDR3 covers 14 residues. Study processing details: Scientists estimated how many nucleated cells there were by amplifying reference gene primers. Profiled with immunoSEQ multiplex PCR; TCRdb holds only in-frame clones, not every one. V and J calls and clone size come straight from that table; D and trimming were deduced from the DNA. There are some 140,000 clones in the sample; around 83% occur only once, and approximately 9.2% lies in the top ten.

The sample consisted of PBMCs or T cells enriched from blood (not recorded which). This chain uses TRBV19 with TRBJ1-1; D may be TRBD1 (5 bases). The clonotype originates from a man aged 45-60 years who had recovered from COVID-19. The CDR3 sequence is CASSTRGTNTEAFF. The DNA for the CDR3 is TGTGCCAGTAGTACACGGGGGACGAACACTGAAGCTTTCTTT.